The rows below give T cell receptor beta chains drawn from one sample of a study of cytomegalovirus exposure and HLA in healthy donors. The data were produced by immunoSEQ multiplex PCR, yet TCRdb's version contains in-frame clones alone and is incomplete. The sample lists over 95,000 clones; approximately 80% were seen once. The specimen was PBMCs. These receptors were taken from a woman between 35 and 50 years old in good health and CMV-seropositive. Both conserved end residues are part of each CDR3. Fields, in order: clone size, J gene, D gene, V gene, CDR3 protein, CDR3 DNA. A D gene is named only where the DNA matches it firmly. Some rows have no size entry. The others give once, few or many, or a class for an expanded clone.

- | TRBJ1-4 | TRBD1 | TRBV5-4 | CASSSGGQLNEKLFF | TGTGCCAGCAGTTCCGGGGGACAGCTTAATGAAAAACTGTTTTTT
- | TRBJ1-2 | - | TRBV21-1 | CASSRGDRVNGYTF | TGTGCCAGCAGCAGGGGGGACAGGGTGAATGGCTACACCTTC
- | TRBJ1-5 | TRBD1 | TRBV18 | CASSPGQGASNQPQHF | TGTGCCAGCTCACCGGGTCAGGGGGCTAGCAATCAGCCCCAGCATTTT
- | TRBJ1-1 | - | TRBV19 | CASSIGTRTVMNTEAFF | TGTGCCAGTAGTATAGGTACCCGGACAGTAATGAACACTGAAGCTTTCTTT
few | TRBJ1-1 | TRBD1 | TRBV6-1 | CASSEPPGGNTEAFF | TGTGCCAGCAGTGAACCTCCAGGGGGCAACACTGAAGCTTTCTTT
- | TRBJ1-1 | TRBD1 | TRBV19 | CASSSGQGLTEAFF | TGTGCCAGTAGTAGCGGACAGGGCTTGACTGAAGCTTTCTTT
once | TRBJ1-2 | TRBD1 | TRBV6-1 | CASSRGVVDGYTF | TGTGCCAGCAGCAGGGGGGTTGTAGATGGCTACACCTTC
- | TRBJ2-7 | - | TRBV7-9 | CASSLGAVGSHEQYF | TGTGCCAGCAGCTTAGGAGCGGTAGGGTCCCACGAGCAGTACTTC
- | TRBJ2-4 | - | TRBV29-1 | CSVRGYHRTAYGIQYF | TGCAGCGTCAGGGGATATCACCGGACAGCTTATGGCATTCAGTACTTC
- | TRBJ1-2 | - | TRBV2 | CASRQSGAGYTF | TGTGCCAGCCGGCAATCAGGGGCTGGCTACACCTTC
- | TRBJ1-2 | - | TRBV29-1 | CSVAGTPNYGYTF | TGCAGCGTCGCCGGGACACCTAACTATGGCTACACCTTC
- | TRBJ1-3 | - | TRBV11-2 | CASSLGETSGNTIYF | TGTGCCAGCAGCTTAGGGGAGACCTCTGGAAACACCATATATTTT
- | TRBJ1-2 | - | TRBV2 | CASSERYGYTF | TGTGCCAGCAGTGAGAGATATGGCTACACCTTC
few | TRBJ1-2 | - | TRBV7-9 | CASSLTPLSGGGYTF | TGTGCCAGCAGCTTAACACCCCTCAGCGGGGGTGGCTACACCTTC
- | TRBJ1-5 | - | TRBV5-1 | CASSLGAGNQPQHF | TGCGCCAGCAGCTTGGGGGCTGGCAATCAGCCCCAGCATTTT
few | TRBJ1-1 | - | TRBV10-3 | CAISESNGRNTEAFF | TGTGCCATCAGTGAGTCGAATGGGAGAAACACTGAAGCTTTCTTT
- | TRBJ1-1 | - | TRBV6-5 | CASSYYLTVGTEAFF | TGTGCCAGCAGTTACTATTTGACTGTGGGCACTGAAGCTTTCTTT
- | TRBJ2-2 | - | TRBV5-6 | CASSLESTGELFF | TGTGCCAGCAGCCTAGAGTCCACCGGGGAGCTGTTTTTT
- | TRBJ1-2 | TRBD1 | TRBV19 | CASSTRDRKEGDGYTF | TGTGCCAGTAGTACCCGGGACAGAAAAGAAGGCGATGGCTACACCTTC
- | TRBJ2-7 | - | TRBV9 | CASSVGVSSYEQYF | TGTGCCAGCAGCGTAGGCGTGAGCTCCTACGAGCAGTACTTC
- | TRBJ1-2 | - | TRBV19 | CASSMEQGAYGYTF | TGTGCCAGTAGTATGGAGCAGGGCGCCTATGGCTACACCTTC
once | TRBJ2-3 | TRBD1 | TRBV7-2 | CASSRGQGPDTQYF | TGTGCCAGCAGCAGGGGACAGGGACCCGATACGCAGTATTTT
- | TRBJ1-1 | - | TRBV18 | CASSTGYMNTEAFF | TGTGCCAGCTCTACCGGGTACATGAACACTGAAGCTTTCTTT
- | TRBJ1-1 | - | TRBV5-3 | CARSLGGETEAFF | TGTGCCAGAAGCTTAGGGGGTGAGACTGAAGCTTTCTTT
few | TRBJ1-2 | - | TRBV5-1 | CASRENYGYTF | TGCGCCAGCAGGGAGAACTATGGCTACACCTTC
- | TRBJ1-2 | TRBD1 | TRBV10-3 | CAISVLGQGTSGYTF | TGTGCCATCAGTGTTTTGGGACAGGGTACAAGTGGCTACACCTTC
once | TRBJ1-6 | TRBD1 | TRBV4-1 | CASRGTGETYNSPLHF | TGCGCCAGCAGGGGGACAGGGGAGACCTATAATTCACCCCTCCACTTT
- | TRBJ1-1 | TRBD1 | TRBV7-9 | CASSGQGMNTEAFF | TGTGCCAGCAGCGGACAGGGGATGAACACTGAAGCTTTCTTT
- | TRBJ2-3 | TRBD2 | TRBV30 | CAGGAGPQRDTQYF | TGTGCCGGAGGAGCGGGACCTCAGAGAGATACGCAGTATTTT
- | TRBJ1-6 | - | TRBV5-6 | CASSAVVTTDSPLHF | TGTGCCAGCAGCGCTGTGGTGACGACTGATTCACCCCTCCACTTT
- | TRBJ1-1 | TRBD1 | TRBV13 | CASSSQGTVGTEAFF | TGTGCCAGCAGCTCCCAGGGGACAGTGGGGACTGAAGCTTTCTTT
- | TRBJ1-2 | TRBD1 | TRBV6-6 | CASSMTGGGYGYTF | TGTGCCAGCAGCATGACAGGGGGCGGCTATGGCTACACCTTC
- | TRBJ2-3 | - | TRBV19 | CASSTGAADTQYF | TGTGCCAGTAGTACAGGGGCCGCAGATACGCAGTATTTT
- | TRBJ2-7 | - | TRBV21-1 | CASSPLYEQYF | TGTGCCAGCAGCCCTCTCTACGAGCAGTACTTC
- | TRBJ1-6 | - | TRBV5-1 | CASSLALATSPLHF | TGCGCCAGCAGCTTGGCCTTAGCAACTTCACCCCTCCACTTT
- | TRBJ2-5 | - | TRBV5-1 | CASSPRTGNQETQYF | TGCGCCAGCAGCCCCAGAACCGGGAACCAAGAGACCCAGTACTTC
- | TRBJ2-5 | - | TRBV6-6 | CASSPYGGQETQYF | TGTGCCAGCAGCCCTTACGGGGGTCAAGAGACCCAGTACTTC
- | TRBJ2-7 | - | TRBV30 | CAWSAGEPSYEQYF | TGTGCCTGGAGTGCGGGGGAACCTTCCTACGAGCAGTACTTC
- | TRBJ1-2 | - | TRBV10-3 | CAISPGNYGYTF | TGTGCCATCAGTCCAGGGAACTATGGCTACACCTTC
- | TRBJ2-5 | - | TRBV30 | CACAVGETQYF | TGTGCCTGCGCCGTCGGAGAGACCCAGTACTTC
- | TRBJ2-7 | - | TRBV5-6 | CASSPYDSSYEQYF | TGTGCCAGCAGCCCGTACGACAGCTCCTACGAGCAGTACTTC
- | TRBJ1-3 | - | TRBV5-1 | CASSLGYGSGNTIYF | TGCGCCAGCAGCTTGGGATACGGCTCTGGAAACACCATATATTTT
- | TRBJ1-5 | - | TRBV30 | CAWGLGEPQHF | TGTGCCTGGGGACTAGGGGAGCCCCAGCATTTT
- | TRBJ1-6 | - | TRBV6-5 | CASKSQRGSPLHF | TGTGCCAGCAAGTCACAACGGGGGTCACCCCTCCACTTT
- | TRBJ1-3 | - | TRBV30 | CACDQSLGGTIYF | TGTGCCTGCGACCAATCCCTGGGGGGCACCATATATTTT
- | TRBJ1-1 | - | TRBV7-8 | CASSPLPGETEAFF | TGTGCCAGCAGCCCCTTACCTGGGGAGACTGAAGCTTTCTTT
- | TRBJ1-1 | TRBD1 | TRBV5-4 | CASSLDRGGTEAFF | TGTGCCAGCAGCCTAGACAGGGGTGGTACTGAAGCTTTCTTT
- | TRBJ1-1 | - | TRBV5-1 | CASSLRQTNTEAFF | TGCGCCAGCAGCTTAAGACAGACCAACACTGAAGCTTTCTTT
once | TRBJ2-7 | - | TRBV7-9 | CASSLLGGAAGEQYF | TGTGCCAGCAGCTTATTGGGCGGGGCCGCCGGCGAGCAGTACTTC
few | TRBJ1-5 | - | TRBV5-1 | CASSEGVSNQPQHF | TGCGCCAGCAGCGAGGGAGTGAGCAATCAGCCCCAGCATTTT
- | TRBJ2-3 | TRBD2 | TRBV6-1 | CASSETSGGARDTQYF | TGTGCCAGCAGTGAGACTAGCGGGGGGGCCCGAGATACGCAGTATTTT
- | TRBJ1-2 | - | TRBV30 | CAWSVAGKAYGYTF | TGTGCCTGGAGTGTAGCAGGGAAGGCCTATGGCTACACCTTC
once | TRBJ1-5 | - | TRBV29-1 | CSVTDSFHQPQHF | TGCAGCGTGACGGACAGTTTCCATCAGCCCCAGCATTTT
once | TRBJ2-3 | - | TRBV11-2 | CASSRGGHSTDTQYF | TGTGCCAGCAGCCGCGGGGGCCACAGCACAGATACGCAGTATTTT
- | TRBJ1-1 | TRBD1 | TRBV5-1 | CASSPGTGVTNTEAFF | TGCGCCAGCAGCCCGGGGACAGGGGTTACGAACACTGAAGCTTTCTTT
few | TRBJ1-3 | TRBD1 | TRBV6-4 | CASSLTGTAGNTIYF | TGTGCCAGCAGTCTTACCGGGACAGCTGGAAACACCATATATTTT
- | TRBJ2-1 | TRBD1 | TRBV6-5 | CASSGFRQGSIAQFF | TGTGCCAGCAGTGGATTCAGACAGGGGAGCATCGCGCAGTTCTTC
- | TRBJ1-2 | TRBD1 | TRBV7-2 | CASSLGPTGLGGYTF | TGTGCCAGCAGCTTAGGCCCGACAGGGCTGGGTGGCTACACCTTC
few | TRBJ1-3 | - | TRBV6-1 | CASSVDSATGNTIYF | TGTGCCAGCAGTGTGGACTCTGCTACTGGAAACACCATATATTTT